A single sample gave rise to the 27 T cell receptor beta chains below, sequenced in a study of blood T cell repertoires in COVID-19. This table comes from immunoSEQ multiplex PCR, and its TCRdb copy is limited to in-frame clones, with some not included. In the table there are some 200,000 clones, under 85% of which are singletons. Specimen: peripheral blood. These receptors all stem from a woman younger than 45 with COVID-19, enrolled during active disease.

The chain is built from TRBV6-6 and TRBJ2-7, with D tentatively TRBD2 (6 bases). Trimming shortened V by 0 bases and J by 0 bases, and 9 bases separated the two germline ends. CDR1 MNHNY and CDR2 SVGAGI come from the germline V gene (reference sequence). The CDR3 has 15 amino acids. The CDR3 here is CASSYSGLPSYEQYF. The CDR3 DNA reads TGTGCCAGCAGTTACTCGGGACTCCCCTCCTACGAGCAGTACTTC.

The chain couples TRBV6-5 to TRBJ1-2, with D tentatively TRBD1 (6 bases). The CDR3 is made up of 15 amino acids. Germline loops: CDR1 MNHEY, CDR2 SVGAGI. Trimming stripped 0 bases from V and 8 bases from J, with 16 bases between. DNA for the CDR3: TGTGCCAGCAGTTACTCCCATACAGGGATCGAGGGCTACACCTTC. It translates to CASSYSHTGIEGYTF.

V usage is TRBV21-1 and J usage is TRBJ1-1. TRBV21-1 is a listed pseudogene. The CDR3 totals 15 residues. CDR3 nucleotide sequence: TGTGCCAGCAGCAAACCTGCGGGGAAGGACACTGAAGCTTTCTTT. Amino acid sequence: CASSKPAGKDTEAFF.

V gene TRBV7-2 combines with J gene TRBJ2-5; a weak D match, TRBD1 (6 bases). The germline V gene encodes CDR1 SGHTA and CDR2 FQGNSA. V dropped 1 base and J dropped 5 bases, with 17 bases sitting between them. This CDR3 has 16 residues. The CDR3 sequence: CASSLGQPGAHETQYF. CDR3 DNA: TGTGCCAGCAGCTTAGGCCAACCAGGGGCACACGAGACCCAGTACTTC.

This chain connects TRBV27 to TRBJ2-7, with 7 bases identical to TRBD1. The V segment lost 5 bases and the J segment 0 bases; nucleotides outside the gene matches: 7. The CDR3 consists of 15 residues. Germline V gene lookup returns CDR1 MNHEY and CDR2 SMNVEV (reference sequence). The CDR3 loop reads CASSPSGGLSYEQYF. DNA of the CDR3: TGTGCCAGCAGTCCCTCAGGGGGTCTCTCCTACGAGCAGTACTTC.

The V and J genes are TRBV6-6 and TRBJ2-1; 7 positions match TRBD1. The V gene end was trimmed by 8 bases and the J gene end by 5 bases; junction bases not matched to a gene: 12. CDR1 is MNHNY, CDR2 SVGAGI, per germline (reference sequence). The CDR3 spans 15 residues. CDR3 bases: TGTGCCAGCGCCAAAACAGGGGCTAGGGACAATGAGCAGTTCTTC. Encoded protein: CASAKTGARDNEQFF.

V gene TRBV5-6 combines with J gene TRBJ2-3; 8 positions agree with TRBD1. Unmatched junction bases numbered 11, after V lost 4 bases and J lost 1 base. Germline CDR1 reads SGHDT; CDR2 reads YYEEEE. This CDR3 contains 17 residues. CDR3 bases: TGTGCCAGCAGCCGGACCCGGGACAGGCAACGCACAGATACGCAGTATTTT. This gives the protein CASSRTRDRQRTDTQYF.

The J gene is TRBJ2-2, the V gene TRBV3-1 (or the pseudogene TRBV3-2); the D gene is possibly TRBD2 (6 bases). Germline assignment: CDR1 LGHDT and CDR2 YNNKEL (reference sequence). V was trimmed by 1 base and J by 0 bases, leaving 15 bases between them. The CDR3 totals 18 residues. DNA of the CDR3: TGTGCCAGCAGCCAAGTGTCGGGAGTCCTCGCGAACACCGGGGAGCTGTTTTTT. The encoded protein is CASSQVSGVLANTGELFF.

The V gene is TRBV6-2 or TRBV6-3, the J gene TRBJ2-7; 13 positions agree with TRBD2. This CDR3 has 14 residues. Per the germline V gene, CDR1 is MNHEY and CDR2 is SVGEGT. With 4 bases clipped from V and 4 bases from J, the junction kept 1 base outside the gene matches. CDR3 nucleotides: TGTGCCAGCAGTTGGACTAGCGGGAGTTACGAGCAGTACTTC. This codes for CASSWTSGSYEQYF.

The chain carries TRBV6-4 and TRBJ2-1; D is possibly TRBD2 (5 bases). This CDR3 contains 15 residues. CDR1 is MRHNA and CDR2 is SNTAGT in the germline V gene. V was cut by 2 bases and J by 8 bases, with 16 bases left in between. CDR3 residues: CASSDTQRKRDEQFF. The CDR3 DNA reads as TGTGCCAGCAGTGACACCCAGCGGAAACGGGATGAGCAGTTCTTC.

This clone showed up just once. The chain combines TRBV20-1 with TRBJ2-1; 8 bases line up with TRBD2. This CDR3 contains 14 residues. J gave up 6 bases and V 3 bases, and 7 bases lay outside the gene matches. Germline assignment: CDR1 DFQATT and CDR2 SNEGSKA (reference sequence). CDR3 region: CSASHSGTANEQFF. The CDR3, as DNA: TGCAGTGCTAGTCATAGCGGGACTGCCAATGAGCAGTTCTTC.

The V and J genes are TRBV25-1 and TRBJ2-2; D is possibly TRBD1 (6 bases). CDR1 is MGHDK and CDR2 is SYGVNS in the germline V gene. This CDR3 contains 15 residues. The ends were cut back, 5 bases at V and 4 bases at J, with 14 bases in the middle. The CDR3 nucleotides read TGTGCCAGCAGTCAGTCTTCGGACAGCACCGGGGAGCTGTTTTTT. Translation: CASSQSSDSTGELFF.

The V and J genes are TRBV2 and TRBJ1-1; D gene unclear. The CDR3 extends over 14 amino acids. Trimming took off 5 bases at V and 1 base at J, with 11 bases between the two ends. CDR1 and CDR2 from the germline V gene are SNHLY and FYNNEI. The CDR3 loop reads CASSKRDGNTEAFF. Here the CDR3 DNA reads TGTGCCAGCAGTAAGAGGGATGGGAACACTGAAGCTTTCTTT.

Of note for this clone: Additional DNA sequences in this sample encode the identical CDR3. V usage is TRBV24-1 and J usage is TRBJ2-5; 7 bases line up with TRBD2. CDR1 and CDR2 from the germline V gene are KGHDR and SFDVKD. Germline trimming cut 7 bases from V and 5 bases from J; bases unmatched to any gene: 3. The CDR3 consists of 12 residues. The CDR3 loop reads CATRGEGETQYF. Written as DNA, the CDR3 is TGTGCCACCAGGGGGGAGGGGGAGACCCAGTACTTC.

The chain employs TRBV14 and TRBJ2-2, with D possibly TRBD2 on 5 matching bases. Per the germline V gene, CDR1 is SGHDN and CDR2 is FVKESK. This CDR3 has 16 residues. With 5 bases removed from V and 5 bases from J, the gap between germline ends came to 18 bases. This CDR3 reads CASSELDFTQTGELFF. The DNA of the CDR3 is TGTGCCAGCAGCGAACTGGACTTTACCCAGACCGGGGAGCTGTTTTTT.

V is TRBV7-8 and J is TRBJ1-4; 7 nucleotides agree with TRBD1. This CDR3 region has 14 residues. The germline V gene encodes CDR1 SGHVS and CDR2 FQNEAQ. Trimming removed 7 bases from V and 8 bases from J; junction bases left unmatched: 10. The CDR3 nucleotides read TGTGCCAGCACCCTCGGGACAGTGGAGGAAAAACTGTTTTTT. Protein: CASTLGTVEEKLFF. The full variable domain, rest sourced from reference TRBV7-8 and TRBJ1-4, is GAGVSQSPRYKVAKRGQDVALRCDPISGHVSLFWYQQALGQGPEFLTYFQNEAQLDKSGLPSDRFFAERPEGSVSTLKIQRTQQEDSAVYLCASTLGTVEEKLFFGSGTQLSVL.

This sequence joins TRBV6-5 and TRBJ1-5; D is undetermined. Trimming stripped 7 bases from V and 3 bases from J, with 16 bases between. This CDR3 is built from 15 residues. Germline CDR1 reads MNHEY; CDR2 reads SVGAGI. Here the CDR3 reads CASIGWQPPNQPQHF. The DNA of the CDR3 is TGTGCCAGCATCGGGTGGCAGCCGCCCAATCAGCCCCAGCATTTT.

V usage is TRBV4-1 and J usage is TRBJ2-1, with 8 bases aligning to TRBD2. The CDR3 is 17 residues long. Germline CDR1 and CDR2: MGHRA and YSYEKL. V shed 4 bases and J 1 base; nucleotides not matched to a gene: 9. The CDR3 loop is CASSRDVSGSSYNEQFF. In nucleotides, the CDR3 is TGCGCCAGCAGCCGGGACGTCAGCGGGAGTTCCTACAATGAGCAGTTCTTC.

The chain has TRBV27 and TRBJ2-5; unclear D gene. CDR1 and CDR2 from the germline V gene are MNHEY and SMNVEV (reference sequence). Trimming removed 2 bases from V and 6 bases from J, with 13 bases in between. The CDR3 loop spans 14 amino acids. The CDR3 spells CASSLSLGPQTQYF. CDR3 DNA sequence: TGTGCCAGCAGTTTAAGTCTAGGTCCTCAGACCCAGTACTTC.

This clone is a singleton in its sample. CDR3 in amino acids: CASSPGLAGAPGYNEQFF. The CDR3 DNA reads TGTGCCAGTAGCCCCGGACTAGCGGGGGCCCCGGGCTACAATGAGCAGTTCTTC. J is TRBJ2-1 and V is TRBV19, with 13 bases aligning to TRBD2. Per the germline V gene, CDR1 is LNHDA and CDR2 is SQIVND (reference sequence). The length of the CDR3 is 18 residues. V lost 6 bases and J lost 3; bases outside the gene matches: 11.

V gene TRBV7-9 combines with J gene TRBJ2-1; 7 bases line up with TRBD1. Germline V gene sequence: CDR1 SEHNR, CDR2 FQNEAQ (reference sequence). There are 17 residues in the CDR3. J lost 2 bases, V lost 2 bases, and 9 bases had no gene match. This CDR3 reads CASSLYSRTGPYNEQFF. In nucleotides, the CDR3 is TGTGCCAGCAGCTTATATTCGAGGACAGGCCCCTACAATGAGCAGTTCTTC.

The V call is TRBV27, the J call TRBJ2-2; 7 bases fit TRBD2. The V gene end was trimmed by 6 bases and the J gene end by 6 bases; junction bases not matched to a gene: 7. Germline V gives CDR1 MNHEY, CDR2 SMNVEV (reference sequence). The CDR3 totals 14 residues. CDR3 nucleotides: TGTGCCAGCAGGGGCTTGGGAGGGCCCGGGGAGCTGTTTTTT. It translates to CASRGLGGPGELFF.

V usage is TRBV9 and J usage is TRBJ2-5; 12 nucleotides match TRBD2. The CDR3 extends over 17 amino acids. With 4 bases clipped from V and 5 bases from J, the junction kept 12 bases outside the gene matches. Germline lookup yields CDR1 SGDLS and CDR2 YYNGEE. The CDR3 here is CASSKTSGGRLGETQYF. DNA for the CDR3: TGTGCCAGCAGCAAGACTAGCGGGGGACGGCTCGGGGAGACCCAGTACTTC.

This chain joins TRBV6-1 and TRBJ2-1; tentative D call: TRBD1 (6 bases). Germline CDR1 is MNHNS and CDR2 is SASEGT. Trimming stripped 2 bases from V and 5 bases from J, with 7 bases between. This CDR3 region has 13 residues. The CDR3 protein is CASSEWDNNEQFF. For the CDR3, the DNA is TGTGCCAGCAGTGAATGGGACAACAATGAGCAGTTCTTC.

J is TRBJ2-3 and V is TRBV2; 11 bases match TRBD2. The CDR3 length is 16 residues. Germline CDR1 and CDR2: SNHLY and FYNNEI. Trimming removed 3 bases from V and 3 bases from J; junction bases left unmatched: 5. CDR3 in DNA: TGTGCCAGCAGTGACACTAGCGGGAGTTTGACAGATACGCAGTATTTT. Translating it yields CASSDTSGSLTDTQYF.

The V and J genes are TRBV7-6 and TRBJ2-3; D may be TRBD2 (6 bases). CDR1 is SGHVS and CDR2 is FNYEAQ in the germline V gene. V dropped 1 base and J dropped 10 bases, with 24 bases sitting between them. The CDR3 loop spans 17 amino acids. The CDR3 DNA is TGTGCCAGCAGCTTAGTGAGTGTCGGGAGTCATGGGAATCCGCAGTATTTT. Its translation is CASSLVSVGSHGNPQYF.

The chain couples TRBV3-1 (or the pseudogene TRBV3-2) to TRBJ1-1, with 8 bases lining up with TRBD1. V lost 6 bases to trimming and J lost 1 base; unmatched junction nucleotides: 10. The germline V gene encodes CDR1 LGHDT and CDR2 YNNKEL (reference sequence). The CDR3 runs to 16 residues. The CDR3 protein is CASSRGQGLKNTEAFF. The CDR3 DNA reads TGTGCCAGCAGTCGAGGACAGGGACTGAAGAACACTGAAGCTTTCTTT.